This TCR beta chain emerged from a study of blood T cell repertoires in COVID-19. Study-wide background: Acute and convalescent COVID-19 samples came from the United States, Italy and Spain.

How the authors handled the data: Using reference gene primer amplification, nucleated cell counts were estimated. The protocol was immunoSEQ multiplex PCR, while the TCRdb copy is restricted to in-frame clones and leaves out a portion. V, J and clone size derive from that table, while D and trimming were established from the DNA sequence. The sample has some 240,000 clones, approximately 86% seen once. Participants, 18 to 89 years old, spanned 25 or so US areas. The study assigned cohorts using participant-reported clinical history. The CDR3 spans 15 residues. Germline values: CDR1 MNHGY, CDR2 SAAAGT. V dropped 5 bases and J dropped 0 bases, with 14 bases sitting between them.

This receptor was identified in a woman between 40 and 50 years old with acute COVID-19. The specimen sequenced was PBMCs or T cells enriched from blood (not recorded which). The V call is TRBV6-8, the J call TRBJ2-7; TRBD1 might be the D (6 bases). Written as DNA, the CDR3 is TGTGCCAGCAGTGACAGGAACACCCACTCCTACGAGCAGTACTTC. This codes for CASSDRNTHSYEQYF.